This entry lists 17 T cell receptor beta chains sequenced from one sample in a study of T cells in Graves' hyperthyroidism and ophthalmopathy. Amplified TCR beta CDR3 regions derived from RNA transcripts. Primed by the HTBI set, a first-round RT-PCR was run on the TCR CDR3. TCRdb processed the multiplex PCR reads anew with MiXCR; each CDR3 protein has one entry. The sample includes roughly 380,000 distinct CDR3 sequences, about 14% seen only once; the top ten take less than 25%. Material for sequencing was blood. Receptors originate from a young man with Graves' hyperthyroidism that later progressed to Graves' ophthalmopathy.

The V call is TRBV5-4, the J call TRBJ2-2; D is unclear. The germline V and J ends were trimmed by 0 bases and 5 bases, with 11 bases remaining between them. This CDR3 comprises 15 residues. Germline V gene lookup returns CDR1 SGHNT and CDR2 YYREEE (reference sequence). This chain's CDR3 is CASSLGPPGTGELFF. In nucleotides, the CDR3 is TGTGCCAGCAGCTTGGGTCCTCCAGGAACCGGGGAGCTGTTTTTT.

The chain carries TRBV12-5 and TRBJ2-1, with no clear D. Germline V gene sequence: CDR1 LGHNT, CDR2 FRNRAP. The CDR3 is made up of 13 amino acids. V gave up 0 bases and J gave up 4 bases, with 4 bases separating them. Here the CDR3 DNA reads TGTGCTAGTGGTTTGGTACGATACAATGAGCAGTTCTTC. Its protein product is CASGLVRYNEQFF.

This clonotype has a count of ten or more. This chain uses TRBV7-9 with TRBJ2-1; the D call may be TRBD1 or TRBD2 (5 bases each). This CDR3 spans 14 amino acids. V was pared by 5 bases and J by 6 bases, with 14 bases between. Germline CDR1 SEHNR, CDR2 FQNEAQ (reference sequence). The CDR3 region is CASSRTGPFNEQFF. The CDR3, as DNA: TGTGCCAGCAGCAGAACGGGGCCGTTCAATGAGCAGTTCTTC.

This clonotype appeared many times. The chain couples TRBV27 to TRBJ2-3; 14 bases map to TRBD2. J lost 5 bases, V lost 6 bases, and 22 bases had no gene match. Germline lookup yields CDR1 MNHEY and CDR2 SMNVEV (reference sequence). This CDR3 contains 21 residues. The chain's CDR3 is CASRRRALIPGLAGEGDTQYF. As DNA, the CDR3 is TGTGCCAGCAGACGCAGAGCTTTAATCCCGGGACTAGCGGGGGAGGGAGATACGCAGTATTTT.

This clonotype was recorded many times. The chain is built from TRBV12-3 or TRBV12-4 and TRBJ2-1; D is undetermined. Trimming removed 7 bases at V and 4 bases at J, with 5 bases between. The CDR3 is made up of 11 amino acids. CDR3 residues: CASILYNEQFF. Written as DNA, the CDR3 is TGTGCCAGCATCCTTTACAATGAGCAGTTCTTC.

This clonotype was observed a handful of times. V and J are TRBV15 and TRBJ2-5; D uncertain. The CDR3 has 14 residues. Between the trimmed V and J ends, which lost 0 bases and 3 bases, there was a span of 8 bases. CDR1 and CDR2 (germline): LNHNV, YYDKDF (reference sequence). This CDR3 reads CATSRDGTKETQYF. CDR3 DNA: TGTGCCACCAGCAGAGATGGCACGAAAGAGACCCAGTACTTC.

This clonotype appeared a few times. The V and J genes are TRBV11-2 and TRBJ2-7; tentatively, D is TRBD2 (7 bases). Germline CDR1 and CDR2: SGHAT and FQNNGV. V gave up 6 bases and J gave up 3 bases, with 24 bases separating them. CDR3 size: 17 residues. The CDR3 nucleotides read TGTGCCAGCAGTGATAGGGGGGGCTGGAAGAACGGCTACGAGCAGTACTTC. Encoded protein: CASSDRGGWKNGYEQYF.

This clonotype was observed many times. This chain joins TRBV28 and TRBJ1-2, with a possible D match to TRBD1 (5 bases). Germline V gene lookup returns CDR1 MDHEN and CDR2 SYDVKM. Trimming left V 8 bases short and J 3 bases short, with 13 bases between. This CDR3 spans 13 amino acids. CDR3 sequence: CASSQGNHYGYTF. In DNA form, the CDR3 reads TGTGCCAGCTCCCAGGGAAATCACTATGGCTACACCTTC.

The table lists this clonotype with many counts. This chain uses TRBV6-2 or TRBV6-3 with TRBJ1-5; 9 positions agree with TRBD1. The J segment lost 7 bases and the V segment lost 2 bases, leaving 9 bases of the junction unmatched. This CDR3 is built from 16 residues. Germline lookup yields CDR1 MNHEY and CDR2 SVGEGT. Here the CDR3 reads CASSYRDRAQSQPQHF. The CDR3 DNA is TGTGCCAGCAGTTACCGGGACAGGGCCCAATCCCAGCCCCAGCATTTT.

This clonotype has just a few counts. The genes are TRBV4-1 and TRBJ1-4; D ambiguous. The length of the CDR3 is 16 residues. V was clipped by 0 bases and J by 8 bases, with 16 bases between them. Germline CDR1 and CDR2: MGHRA and YSYEKL. Here the CDR3 DNA reads TGCGCCAGCAGCCAAGAGTCTTTCAGGAGTGGGGAAAAACTGTTTTTT. Its translation: CASSQESFRSGEKLFF.

This clonotype has just a few counts. The gene calls are TRBV5-1 and TRBJ2-3; 8 nucleotides line up with TRBD2. The junction had 14 bases not matched to a gene; V was cut back by 5 bases and J by 6 bases. The CDR3 spans 16 residues. Germline CDR1 reads SGHRS; CDR2 reads YFSETQ. CDR3 sequence reads: CASRLRIAGSLDTQYF. The CDR3 nucleotides are TGCGCCAGCAGACTGAGAATAGCGGGGTCCTTGGATACGCAGTATTTT.

The sample holds many counts of this clonotype. The J gene is TRBJ1-4, the V gene TRBV12-3 or TRBV12-4; the match to TRBD1 covers 7 bases. V trimming: 6 bases; J trimming: 8 bases; junction bases outside the gene matches: 6. The CDR3 is 13 residues long. The CDR3, as DNA: TGTGCCAGCAGCTCAGGGGGTAGGGAAAAACTGTTTTTT. Protein product: CASSSGGREKLFF.

Concerning this clonotype: One end of the junction does not line up with germline, which may come from a read error. The rearrangement links TRBV14 to TRBJ2-3, with 8 nucleotides matching TRBD1. From germline, CDR1 is SGHDN and CDR2 FVKESK. The CDR3 covers 16 residues. The CDR3 reads CASSQGTGSYTETQYF. The CDR3 region has the DNA TGTGCCAGCAGCCAGGGGACAGGTTCTTACACAGAGACGCAGTATTTT. The whole variable domain, filled in from reference TRBV14 and TRBJ2-3, reads EAGVTQFPSHSVIEKGQTVTLRCDPISGHDNLYWYRRVMGKEIKFLLHFVKESKQDESGMPNNRFLAERTGGTYSTLKVQPAELEDSGVYFCASSQGTGSYTETQYFGPGTRLTVL.

The V call is TRBV20-1, the J call TRBJ2-2, with a weak D call TRBD1 (6 bases). Germline CDR1 DFQATT, CDR2 SNEGSKA (reference sequence). The CDR3 is made up of 16 amino acids. V gave up 2 bases and J gave up 10 bases, with 23 bases separating them. The CDR3 loop reads CSARNPLTGGYAELFF. Written as DNA, the CDR3 is TGCAGTGCTAGAAATCCTTTGACAGGAGGTTACGCGGAGCTGTTTTTT.

This clonotype was counted at least ten times. This chain joins TRBV28 and TRBJ1-1; D is unclear. The germline V and J ends were trimmed by 6 bases and 1 base, with 9 bases remaining between them. Germline CDR1 MDHEN, CDR2 SYDVKM. This CDR3 region has 13 residues. CDR3 bases: TGTGCCAGCAGGGACGTACAGAACACTGAAGCTTTCTTT. As protein: CASRDVQNTEAFF.

This clonotype was counted a few times. J is TRBJ2-1 and V is TRBV3-1, with TRBD2 matching over 11 bases. V was pared by 6 bases and J by 16 bases, with 11 bases of the junction left unmatched. This CDR3 contains 13 residues. The V gene's germline CDR1 is LGHDT and CDR2 YNNKEL (reference sequence). The CDR3 protein is CASRHTDSGGVFF. CDR3 DNA: TGTGCCAGCAGGCACACTGATAGCGGGGGGGTCTTCTTC.

The CDR3 loop is CASNAPGTRIEQFF. CDR3 nucleotide sequence: TGTGCCAGCAACGCACCTGGGACGCGCATTGAGCAGTTCTTC. This chain joins TRBV2 and TRBJ2-1; D possibly matches TRBD1 or TRBD2 (5 bases each). CDR3 length equals 14 residues. The germline V and J ends were trimmed by 7 bases and 9 bases, with 19 bases remaining between them. CDR1 is SNHLY, CDR2 FYNNEI, per germline.